These T cell receptor beta chains were read from a single sample in a study of blood T cell repertoires in COVID-19. The data were produced by immunoSEQ multiplex PCR, yet TCRdb's version contains in-frame clones alone and is incomplete. The sample has 100,000 to 150,000 clones; around 81% are singletons. Sequenced input: peripheral blood. These receptor sequences come from a man aged 35 to 55 with active or convalescent COVID-19. CDR3s include the opening cysteine and the closing phenylalanine or tryptophan. The D gene is left open where the match is weak. Size is stated for part of the rows, as once, few or many counts, or as a class when the clone is expanded.

clone_size j_call d_call v_call cdr3_aa cdr3_nt
. TRBJ1-1 . TRBV7-2 CASSLRDTKRTEAFF TGTGCCAGCAGCTTGAGGGACACTAAGAGGACTGAAGCTTTCTTT
. TRBJ1-2 TRBD1 TRBV29-1 CSVNTGGSFYGYTF TGCAGCGTAAATACAGGGGGCAGTTTCTATGGCTACACCTTC
. TRBJ2-1 TRBD1 TRBV7-6 CASSSRQGGKFF TGTGCCAGCAGCTCGAGACAGGGGGGGAAGTTCTTC
. TRBJ2-2 . TRBV7-7 CASSSGLGTGELFF TGTGCTAGCAGCTCGGGGTTGGGGACCGGGGAGCTGTTTTTT
. TRBJ2-3 . TRBV12-3/TRBV12-4 CASSYPGTDTQYF TGTGCCAGCAGTTACCCAGGGACAGATACGCAGTATTTT
. TRBJ1-1 . TRBV6-1 CASSEDSAKREAFF TGTGCCAGCAGTGAGGACAGTGCCAAAAGAGAAGCTTTCTTT
. TRBJ1-2 . TRBV19 CASSSPGSNYGYTF TGTGCCAGTAGTTCACCAGGGTCTAACTATGGCTACACCTTC
few TRBJ1-5 . TRBV7-2 CASSPGATNQPQHF TGTGCCAGCAGCCCAGGGGCGACCAATCAGCCCCAGCATTTT
. TRBJ1-5 . TRBV2 CASTIGQSDNQPQHF TGTGCCAGCACCATCGGACAATCGGACAATCAGCCCCAGCATTTT
. TRBJ2-2 . TRBV11-2 CASSRTPEFGELFF TGTGCCAGCAGCCGTACCCCGGAGTTCGGGGAGCTGTTTTTT
. TRBJ2-7 . TRBV6-5 CASSYTRDTYEQYF TGTGCCAGCAGTTACACCCGGGACACCTACGAGCAGTACTTC
. TRBJ1-1 . TRBV7-2 CASSLVTGRMNTEAFF TGTGCCAGCAGCTTAGTTACAGGTAGGATGAACACTGAAGCTTTCTTT
. TRBJ2-4 TRBD2 TRBV6-5 CASSYSTGGTKNIQYF TGTGCCAGCAGTTACTCAACGGGGGGTACCAAAAACATTCAGTACTTC
once TRBJ2-3 TRBD2 TRBV5-5 CASIPFAGGLTDTQYF TGTGCCAGCATCCCCTTTGCGGGGGGATTAACAGATACGCAGTATTTT
. TRBJ1-6 TRBD1 TRBV29-1 CSALKRDSGKRSYNSPLHF TGCAGCGCCCTGAAGAGGGACAGTGGAAAACGCTCCTATAATTCACCCCTCCACTTT
. TRBJ1-4 . TRBV6-6 CASKRPNEKLFF TGTGCCAGCAAGCGTCCTAATGAAAAACTGTTTTTT
. TRBJ1-2 TRBD1 TRBV7-9 CASSLAKTGGGYTF TGTGCCAGCAGCTTAGCGAAGACAGGGGGTGGCTACACCTTC
. TRBJ2-1 . TRBV7-9 CASSFEDEQFF TGTGCCAGCAGCTTCGAGGATGAGCAGTTCTTC
. TRBJ2-7 . TRBV5-6 CASSLLSSYEQYF TGTGCCAGCAGCCTCCTAAGCTCCTACGAGCAGTACTTC
. TRBJ1-2 . TRBV3-1/TRBV3-2 CARGWLPHYGYTF TGTGCCCGAGGTTGGCTCCCTCACTATGGCTACACCTTC
. TRBJ1-1 TRBD1 TRBV7-9 CASSPRQGEVTEAFF TGTGCCAGCAGCCCCAGACAGGGAGAGGTCACTGAAGCTTTCTTT
. TRBJ1-3 . TRBV10-3 CAISESGAGNTIYF TGTGCCATCAGTGAGTCCGGGGCTGGAAACACCATATATTTT
. TRBJ2-7 . TRBV7-2 CASSLVGTTLSYEQYF TGTGCCAGCAGCTTAGTAGGGACAACCCTCTCCTACGAGCAGTACTTC
. TRBJ1-6 . TRBV15 CATSRQYNSPLHF TGTGCCACCAGCCGACAGTATAATTCACCCCTCCACTTT
few TRBJ1-4 . TRBV28 CACSAAGGLEKLFF TGTGCCTGCAGCGCAGCGGGCGGCCTCGAAAAACTGTTTTTT
. TRBJ2-7 . TRBV6-1 CASSEPGDNSYEQYF TGTGCCAGCAGTGAACCTGGGGACAACTCCTACGAGCAGTACTTC
. TRBJ2-7 TRBD1 TRBV4-1 CASSHGGQGAYEQYF TGCGCCAGCAGCCATGGAGGACAGGGGGCCTACGAGCAGTACTTC
. TRBJ2-7 TRBD2 TRBV9 CASSVGPGTSLGEQYF TGTGCCAGCAGCGTAGGTCCGGGGACTAGTTTGGGCGAGCAGTACTTC
. TRBJ2-2 . TRBV7-9 CASSLGSGNTGELFF TGTGCCAGCAGCTTAGGGTCAGGGAACACCGGGGAGCTGTTTTTT
. TRBJ1-5 . TRBV9 CASSVEGGPQHF TGTGCCAGCAGCGTAGAAGGAGGGCCCCAGCATTTT
few TRBJ2-3 TRBD2 TRBV4-2 CASSQERGASDTQYF TGTGCCAGCAGCCAAGAGCGGGGGGCTTCAGATACGCAGTATTTT
. TRBJ2-3 TRBD2 TRBV3-1/TRBV3-2 CASSQRLSGTPDTQYF TGTGCCAGCAGCCAAAGGCTCAGCGGGACCCCAGATACGCAGTATTTT
. TRBJ2-1 . TRBV25-1 CASSEDGGSYNEQFF TGTGCCAGCAGTGAAGACGGGGGTTCCTACAATGAGCAGTTCTTC
. TRBJ2-1 TRBD2 TRBV5-1 CASSLANGGSYNEQFF TGCGCCAGCAGCTTGGCCAACGGGGGGTCCTACAATGAGCAGTTCTTC
. TRBJ2-4 . TRBV7-2 CASSLTGTPVAKNIQYF TGTGCCAGCAGCTTGACAGGGACTCCCGTAGCCAAAAACATTCAGTACTTC
. TRBJ2-4 TRBD1 TRBV11-2 CASSSPGQGNIQYF TGTGCCAGCAGCTCCCCCGGACAGGGAAACATTCAGTACTTC
. TRBJ1-6 . TRBV7-8 CASSLGAGGPLHF TGTGCCAGCAGCTTAGGGGCGGGGGGACCCCTCCACTTT
few TRBJ1-1 . TRBV3-1/TRBV3-2 CASSQAGFEAFF TGTGCCAGCAGCCAAGCAGGATTTGAAGCTTTCTTT
. TRBJ1-5 . TRBV6-5 CASRRGGGNQPQHF TGTGCCAGCAGGCGAGGGGGTGGCAATCAGCCCCAGCATTTT
. TRBJ1-6 TRBD1 TRBV11-2 CASSLRGDRNSPLHF TGTGCCAGCAGCCTAAGGGGGGACAGGAATTCACCCCTCCACTTT
few TRBJ1-4 TRBD1 TRBV6-6 CATTGQGSGVGEKLFF TGTGCCACTACGGGACAGGGGAGCGGAGTGGGGGAAAAACTGTTTTTT
. TRBJ1-5 . TRBV6-5 CASSYSESNQPQHF TGTGCCAGCAGTTACTCCGAGAGCAATCAGCCCCAGCATTTT
. TRBJ1-4 . TRBV30 CAWSVSTLVNEKLFF TGTGCCTGGAGTGTATCGACCCTAGTTAATGAAAAACTGTTTTTT
. TRBJ2-7 TRBD1 TRBV6-5 CASTIPGTGYEQYF TGTGCCAGCACCATACCCGGGACAGGCTACGAGCAGTACTTC